The next 31 T cell receptor beta chains were all read from a single sample in a study of blood T cell repertoires in COVID-19. Libraries were prepared by immunoSEQ multiplex PCR; TCRdb keeps only in-frame clonotypes and omits some of them. Of hundreds of thousands of clones listed, 80% to 90% are singletons. Sequencing was carried out using PBMCs or T cells enriched from blood (not recorded which). These TCRs come from a man younger than 40 who had recovered from COVID-19.

The chain recombines TRBV19 with TRBJ2-3; 10 bases are a match to TRBD2. The CDR3 has 18 amino acids. The trim removed 5 bases at V and 5 bases at J, leaving 16 bases unmatched. Germline V gene data show CDR1 as LNHDA and CDR2 as SQIVND (reference sequence). CDR3 bases: TGTGCCAGTAGTCCCACCGGGGTCAGCGGGAGGGCCCGAGATACGCAGTATTTT. Its protein is CASSPTGVSGRARDTQYF.

The V call is TRBV19, the J call TRBJ2-7, with 7 nucleotides matching TRBD2. V lost 7 bases and J lost 3; bases outside the gene matches: 9. The V gene's germline CDR1 is LNHDA and CDR2 SQIVND (reference sequence). The CDR3 totals 14 residues. Here the CDR3 reads CASKTSRWDYEQYF. The CDR3 bases are TGTGCCAGTAAGACTAGCCGGTGGGACTACGAGCAGTACTTC.

Only one count was recorded for this clone. V usage is TRBV27 and J usage is TRBJ2-1; 7 bases line up with TRBD1. The CDR3 sequence is 12 residues long. Per the germline V gene, CDR1 is MNHEY and CDR2 is SMNVEV (reference sequence). V trimming: 8 bases; J trimming: 15 bases; junction bases outside the gene matches: 13. The CDR3 spells CASSDRIRDRFF. CDR3 nucleotide sequence: TGTGCCAGCTCGGACAGGATTAGGGATCGGTTCTTC.

This chain uses TRBV6-5 with TRBJ2-1; D uncertain. V gave up 0 bases and J gave up 7 bases, with 7 bases separating them. Per the germline V gene, CDR1 is MNHEY and CDR2 is SVGAGI. The CDR3 sequence is 13 residues long. The CDR3 nucleotides are TGTGCCAGCAGTTACTCCTTGTATAATGAGCAGTTCTTC. Protein: CASSYSLYNEQFF.

The chain employs TRBV6-5 and TRBJ1-1; no clear D gene. This CDR3 comprises 14 residues. Per germline, CDR1 MNHEY and CDR2 SVGAGI. V shed 2 bases and J shed 11 bases, with 18 bases lying between them. The CDR3 region has the DNA TGTGCCAGCAGTTACGCGAGCGGGGTCTCCGACGCTTTCTTT. Its protein product is CASSYASGVSDAFF.

In the case of this clone: Different DNA sequences within this sample yield the same CDR3. The chain combines TRBV7-9 with TRBJ2-1, with D unclear. The CDR3 spans 15 residues. Per germline, CDR1 SEHNR and CDR2 FQNEAQ (reference sequence). The ends were cut back, 0 bases at V and 0 bases at J, with 6 bases in the middle. CDR3: CASSLARSSYNEQFF. The CDR3 DNA is TGTGCCAGCAGCTTAGCGCGGAGCTCCTACAATGAGCAGTTCTTC.

CDR3 loop: CASSLLQTGISNEKLFF. CDR3 sequence (DNA): TGTGCCAGCAGTTTACTTCAAACAGGGATAAGTAATGAAAAACTGTTTTTT. V gene TRBV28 combines with J gene TRBJ1-4, with D possibly being TRBD1 (6 bases). The CDR3 is 17 residues long. The V end was cut by 2 bases, the J end by 4 bases, with 17 bases between. The germline V gene encodes CDR1 MDHEN and CDR2 SYDVKM.

V is TRBV28 and J is TRBJ1-6; 8 bases are shared with TRBD1. Trimming cost V 5 bases and J 3 bases; bases outside gene matches: 6. Germline V lookup: CDR1 MDHEN, CDR2 SYDVKM. CDR3 size: 16 residues. CDR3 sequence (DNA): TGTGCCAGCAGTCCACCGACAGGGGTCTATAATTCACCCCTCCACTTT. Its protein product is CASSPPTGVYNSPLHF.

This sequence joins TRBV20-1 and TRBJ2-5, with 7 bases identical to TRBD1. There are 11 residues in the CDR3. The V gene end was trimmed by 7 bases and the J gene end by 4 bases; junction bases not matched to a gene: 3. Germline values: CDR1 DFQATT, CDR2 SNEGSKA (reference sequence). This chain's CDR3 is CSVPGGETQYF. In DNA, the CDR3 is TGCAGTGTTCCAGGGGGAGAGACCCAGTACTTC.

The chain uses TRBV28 and TRBJ2-1; 9 nucleotides match TRBD2. Germline V lookup: CDR1 MDHEN, CDR2 SYDVKM. CDR3 size: 16 residues. With V trimmed by 5 bases and J by 0 bases, 5 bases remained unmatched. As DNA, the CDR3 is TGTGCCAGCAGTCTTTATAGCGGGAGCTCCTACAATGAGCAGTTCTTC. This codes for CASSLYSGSSYNEQFF.

The chain has TRBV27 and TRBJ2-1; D unclear. Looked up from germline, CDR1 is MNHEY and CDR2 is SMNVEV (reference sequence). Between the trimmed V and J ends, which lost 6 bases and 5 bases, there was a span of 5 bases. The CDR3 is made up of 11 amino acids. Here the CDR3 DNA reads TGTGCCAGCAGCCTCCACAATGAGCAGTTCTTC. This codes for CASSLHNEQFF.

The chain recombines TRBV21-1 with TRBJ2-2; no DNA check was done on the table's D call, TRBD2. TRBV21-1 is a listed pseudogene. The CDR3 runs 16 residues. CDR3 sequence: CASGKYSGRWAGELFF. CDR3 in DNA: TGTGCCAGCGGAAAGTATAGCGGGAGATGGGCCGGGGAGCTGTTTTTT.

The chain couples TRBV28 to TRBJ1-4; no clear D gene. Germline values: CDR1 MDHEN, CDR2 SYDVKM. The CDR3 runs 15 residues. Trimming shortened V by 6 bases and J by 6 bases, and 17 bases separated the two germline ends. As DNA, the CDR3 is TGTGCCAGCAGACCGACCGGGAAGAAGGATGAAAAACTGTTTTTT. It is translated as CASRPTGKKDEKLFF.

The V gene is TRBV9, the J gene TRBJ2-3, with unresolved D. CDR1 is SGDLS and CDR2 is YYNGEE in the germline V gene. V was shortened by 0 bases and J by 1 base, with 9 bases between the two germline ends. The CDR3 extends over 15 amino acids. The CDR3 DNA is TGTGCCAGCAGCGTAGACGGGTATGGCACAGATACGCAGTATTTT. It codes for CASSVDGYGTDTQYF.

This chain joins TRBV27 and TRBJ2-3; 10 positions agree with TRBD2. This CDR3 spans 15 amino acids. V dropped 6 bases and J dropped 2; count of bases not matched to a gene: 5. The germline gives CDR1 MNHEY, CDR2 SMNVEV (reference sequence). The CDR3 spells CASRTLAGATDTQYF. As DNA, the CDR3 is TGTGCCAGCAGAACCCTAGCGGGAGCCACAGATACGCAGTATTTT.

The V gene is TRBV27, the J gene TRBJ1-5; D is unclear. This CDR3 comprises 14 residues. Trimming stripped 4 bases from V and 4 bases from J, with 11 bases between. CDR1 and CDR2 (germline): MNHEY, SMNVEV (reference sequence). CDR3 nucleotide sequence: TGTGCCAGCAGTTCCCCGGGGATTAATCAGCCCCAGCATTTT. Amino acids: CASSSPGINQPQHF.

CDR3 region: CASSSPGEGHEQYF. DNA of the CDR3: TGTGCCAGCAGCTCGCCAGGGGAAGGCCACGAGCAGTACTTC. The chain combines TRBV7-9 with TRBJ2-7; D may be TRBD1 (6 bases). The CDR3 totals 14 residues. Deletions cut 4 bases from V and 5 bases from J, with 15 bases between. The germline gives CDR1 SEHNR, CDR2 FQNEAQ (reference sequence).

The chain has TRBV9 and TRBJ2-2, with unresolved D. This CDR3 has 15 residues. The V gene's germline CDR1 is SGDLS and CDR2 YYNGEE. Trimming removed 0 bases at V and 4 bases at J, with 10 bases between. DNA for the CDR3: TGTGCCAGCAGCGTAGAGTGGGCTCCCACCGGGGAGCTGTTTTTT. Translating it yields CASSVEWAPTGELFF. Combining the CDR3 with reference TRBV9 and TRBJ2-2 gives the whole variable domain DSGVTQTPKHLITATGQRVTLRCSPRSGDLSVYWYQQSLDQGLQFLIQYYNGEERAKGNILERFSAQQFPDLHSELNLSSLELGDSALYFCASSVEWAPTGELFFGEGSRLTVL.

The V and J genes are TRBV6-2 or TRBV6-3 and TRBJ2-5; 11 bases line up with TRBD1. Germline CDR1 is MNHEY and CDR2 is SVGEGT. J lost 5 bases, V lost 6 bases, and 8 bases had no gene match. The CDR3 is 15 amino acids. CDR3 DNA: TGTGCCAGCAGCACCCGGACAGGGGGCGTTGAGACCCAGTACTTC. It codes for CASSTRTGGVETQYF.

The CDR3 nucleotides read TGTGCCACCAGCAACGACTTGGGGCCGTACGAGCAGTACTTC. Encoded protein: CATSNDLGPYEQYF. The chain is built from TRBV15 and TRBJ2-7; the D gene is possibly TRBD1 (5 bases). V was clipped by 4 bases and J by 4 bases, with 14 bases between them. Germline V gives CDR1 LNHNV, CDR2 YYDKDF (reference sequence). CDR3 size: 14 residues.

The rearrangement uses TRBV12-3 or TRBV12-4 and TRBJ1-1; tentative D call: TRBD1 (6 bases). This CDR3 contains 12 residues. V dropped 6 bases and J dropped 9 bases, with 14 bases sitting between them. The DNA for the CDR3 is TGTGCCAGCAGCCAAGCACAGGGCAAAGCTTTCTTT. It codes for CASSQAQGKAFF.

The chain combines TRBV2 with TRBJ1-2; 8 nucleotides match TRBD1. The V segment lost 4 bases and the J segment 5 bases; nucleotides outside the gene matches: 6. The CDR3 covers 14 residues. CDR1 and CDR2 from the germline V gene are SNHLY and FYNNEI. DNA for the CDR3: TGTGCCAGCAGTGGGCCCCAGGGGGCGTATGGCTACACCTTC. Translation: CASSGPQGAYGYTF.

The V gene is TRBV5-1, the J gene TRBJ1-2; D call uncertain. This CDR3 has 15 residues. The V gene's germline CDR1 is SGHRS and CDR2 YFSETQ. The ends were cut back, 0 bases at V and 5 bases at J, with 14 bases in the middle. The CDR3 DNA reads as TGCGCCAGCAGCTTGGGTTTCAACAGTGTGTATGGCTACACCTTC. Protein: CASSLGFNSVYGYTF.

This clone came up a few times. V usage is TRBV29-1 and J usage is TRBJ1-4; TRBD1 might be the D (6 bases). CDR1 and CDR2 (germline): SQVTM, ANQGSEA. CDR3 length: 15 amino acids. The V end was cut by 7 bases, the J end by 8 bases, with 23 bases between. CDR3 DNA: TGCAGCGCCCGGCGGGGGTCAGGGGAAGGGGAAAAACTGTTTTTT. Translated, it gives CSARRGSGEGEKLFF.

This chain links TRBV10-3 with TRBJ1-5; D gene unclear. The CDR3 contains 12 residues. Germline V gene data show CDR1 as ENHRY and CDR2 as SYGVKD. V was trimmed by 5 bases and J by 7 bases, leaving 9 bases between them. CDR3 in amino acids: CAISTEGQPQHF. The CDR3 coding sequence is TGTGCCATCAGTACCGAGGGACAGCCCCAGCATTTT.

The chain carries TRBV2 and TRBJ2-7, with a tentative D call TRBD1 (6 bases). The germline CDR1 and CDR2 sequences are SNHLY and FYNNEI. The ends were cut back, 6 bases at V and 2 bases at J, with 11 bases in the middle. The CDR3 sequence is 13 residues long. Here the CDR3 reads CASRRDTTYEQYF. DNA for the CDR3: TGTGCCAGCAGACGGGACACTACCTACGAGCAGTACTTC.

The genes are TRBV2 and TRBJ1-5; a weak D match, TRBD1 (5 bases). Germline-derived CDR1 and CDR2 are SNHLY and FYNNEI. This CDR3 is built from 14 residues. With 6 bases removed from V and 1 base from J, the gap between germline ends came to 10 bases. The CDR3 nucleotides read TGTGCCAGCAGAATAGACAGCAGCAATCAGCCCCAGCATTTT. It codes for CASRIDSSNQPQHF.

The chain joins TRBV7-8 to TRBJ2-7; TRBD2 aligns across 11 bases. The CDR3 loop spans 17 amino acids. Per germline, CDR1 SGHVS and CDR2 FQNEAQ. V was pared by 3 bases and J by 7 bases, with 14 bases of the junction left unmatched. The CDR3 region is CASSLRLAGGPSGEQYF. The CDR3 DNA sequence: TGTGCCAGCAGCTTGAGGTTAGCGGGAGGGCCCTCTGGGGAGCAGTACTTC.

The J gene is TRBJ2-4, the V gene TRBV28; a possible D gene is TRBD2 (5 bases). Germline CDR1 reads MDHEN; CDR2 reads SYDVKM. V was pared by 2 bases and J by 0 bases, with 5 bases between. The CDR3 has 14 residues. The chain's CDR3 is CASSLAGAKNIQYF. CDR3 nucleotides: TGTGCCAGCAGTTTAGCGGGAGCCAAAAACATTCAGTACTTC.

V and J are TRBV10-1 and TRBJ2-7, with a weak D call TRBD1 (6 bases). Trimming stripped 6 bases from V and 3 bases from J, with 12 bases between. Germline CDR1 is WNHNN and CDR2 is SYGVQD (reference sequence). The CDR3 runs to 13 residues. As DNA, the CDR3 is TGCGCCAGCAGGCCAGGGGAAGTCTACGAGCAGTACTTC. It is translated as CASRPGEVYEQYF.

In its sample, this clone was seen a few times. This sequence joins TRBV28 and TRBJ1-1; 10 nucleotides align to TRBD1. In germline, CDR1 is MDHEN, CDR2 SYDVKM. The CDR3 is 15 residues long. V dropped 1 base and J dropped 5; count of bases not matched to a gene: 4. In DNA, the CDR3 is TGTGCCAGCAGTTTATATGGACAGGGGGGAACTGAAGCTTTCTTT. Its protein is CASSLYGQGGTEAFF.